Listed below are T cell receptor beta chains from one sample, sequenced in a study of blood T cells in healthy people across ages. In TCRdb, the 5' RACE reads were re-called with MiXCR into one record per CDR3 protein. The sample records roughly 800,000 distinct CDR3 sequences, nearly 60% being singletons. Sequencing input: blood. Receptor source: a man aged 25-45 years in good health. The CDR3 runs from the conserved cysteine through the conserved F or W. D genes are given only for firm matches. Clone size is given for some rows only: seen once, a few or many times, or a class if the clone is expanded.

v_gene: TRBV4-2; d_gene: TRBD2; abundance: few; j_gene: TRBJ2-3; CDR3aa: CASSQVLAGGPTDTQYF; CDR3nt: TGTGCCAGCAGCCAAGTCCTCGCGGGGGGTCCCACAGATACGCAGTATTTT
v_gene: TRBV7-8; d_gene: -; abundance: -; j_gene: TRBJ1-1; CDR3aa: CASSLSGRRIMNTEAFF; CDR3nt: TGTGCCAGCAGCTTATCCGGACGGAGAATTATGAACACTGAAGCTTTCTTT
v_gene: TRBV7-2; d_gene: TRBD1; abundance: -; j_gene: TRBJ1-2; CDR3aa: CASSLGTVPYGYTF; CDR3nt: TGTGCCAGTAGCTTAGGGACAGTTCCCTATGGCTACACCTTC
v_gene: TRBV5-1; d_gene: -; abundance: -; j_gene: TRBJ2-5; CDR3aa: CASSSGPSSQGTQYF; CDR3nt: TGCGCCAGCAGCTCAGGCCCTTCCAGCCAAGGGACCCAGTACTTC
v_gene: TRBV7-2; d_gene: -; abundance: -; j_gene: TRBJ2-5; CDR3aa: CASSPTRYETQYF; CDR3nt: TGTGCCAGCAGCCCAACCCGATATGAGACCCAGTACTTC
v_gene: TRBV7-3; d_gene: TRBD1; abundance: few; j_gene: TRBJ2-4; CDR3aa: CASSPDRDNIQYF; CDR3nt: TGTGCCAGCAGCCCCGACAGGGACAACATTCAGTATTTC
v_gene: TRBV29-1; d_gene: -; abundance: -; j_gene: TRBJ2-7; CDR3aa: CSEAKGSYNEQYF; CDR3nt: TGCAGCGAGGCTAAGGGCTCCTACAATGAGCAGTACTTC
v_gene: TRBV6-6; d_gene: -; abundance: -; j_gene: TRBJ2-5; CDR3aa: CASSYGELQETQYF; CDR3nt: TGTGCCAGCAGTTATGGGGAACTCCAAGAGACCCAGTACTTC
v_gene: TRBV20-1; d_gene: -; abundance: -; j_gene: TRBJ2-7; CDR3aa: CSARDTGTSYEQYF; CDR3nt: TGCAGTGCTAGAGACACCGGGACCTCCTACGAGCAGTACTTC
v_gene: TRBV12-3/TRBV12-4; d_gene: -; abundance: few; j_gene: TRBJ1-2; CDR3aa: CASSLSRGMGYGYTF; CDR3nt: TGTGCCAGCAGTTTAAGCCGGGGGATGGGCTATGGCTACACCTTC
v_gene: TRBV10-3; d_gene: TRBD2; abundance: -; j_gene: TRBJ2-7; CDR3aa: CAISWGGGRVKDEQYF; CDR3nt: TGTGCCATCAGCTGGGGGGGGGGAAGGGTGAAGGACGAGCAGTACTTC
v_gene: TRBV20-1; d_gene: -; abundance: -; j_gene: TRBJ1-5; CDR3aa: CSARGEIGAQPQHF; CDR3nt: TGCAGTGCTAGGGGCGAAATAGGGGCGCAGCCCCAGCATTTT
v_gene: TRBV19; d_gene: TRBD1; abundance: -; j_gene: TRBJ1-6; CDR3aa: CASSIGQGNSPLHF; CDR3nt: TGTGCCAGTAGTATAGGACAGGGGAATTCACCCCTCCACTTT
v_gene: TRBV3-1; d_gene: TRBD2; abundance: -; j_gene: TRBJ2-2; CDR3aa: CASSQVLAGVNTGELFF; CDR3nt: TGTGCCAGCAGCCAAGTACTAGCGGGAGTGAACACCGGGGAGCTGTTTTTT
v_gene: TRBV27; d_gene: -; abundance: -; j_gene: TRBJ2-7; CDR3aa: CASSWTANPYEQYF; CDR3nt: TGTGCCAGCAGTTGGACAGCAAACCCCTACGAGCAGTACTTC
v_gene: TRBV20-1; d_gene: -; abundance: -; j_gene: TRBJ2-4; CDR3aa: CSARDRPGKSIQYF; CDR3nt: TGCAGTGCTAGAGATAGGCCCGGCAAAAGCATTCAGTACTTC
v_gene: TRBV28; d_gene: -; abundance: -; j_gene: TRBJ2-3; CDR3aa: CASSFRGPDTQYF; CDR3nt: TGTGCCAGCAGTTTTCGGGGTCCAGATACGCAGTATTTT
v_gene: TRBV28; d_gene: -; abundance: few; j_gene: TRBJ1-2; CDR3aa: CASSLSASGTNYGYTF; CDR3nt: TGTGCCAGCAGTTTAAGTGCCTCAGGGACCAACTATGGCTACACCTTC
v_gene: TRBV6-5; d_gene: TRBD1; abundance: -; j_gene: TRBJ2-7; CDR3aa: CASRWTGSVEEQYF; CDR3nt: TGTGCCAGTAGATGGACAGGGAGTGTCGAAGAGCAGTACTTC
v_gene: TRBV5-1; d_gene: -; abundance: -; j_gene: TRBJ2-5; CDR3aa: CASSFDGIYGRETQYF; CDR3nt: TGCGCCAGCAGCTTCGATGGGATCTATGGCCGAGAGACCCAGTACTTC
v_gene: TRBV9; d_gene: -; abundance: -; j_gene: TRBJ2-1; CDR3aa: CASSAYGGSYNEQFF; CDR3nt: TGTGCCAGCAGCGCGTACGGGGGCTCCTACAATGAGCAGTTCTTC
v_gene: TRBV4-2; d_gene: TRBD2; abundance: -; j_gene: TRBJ2-2; CDR3aa: CASSPGLAAGELFF; CDR3nt: TGTGCCAGCAGCCCGGGACTAGCTGCCGGGGAGCTGTTTTTT
v_gene: TRBV24-1; d_gene: TRBD2; abundance: -; j_gene: TRBJ2-1; CDR3aa: CATSDSGGYNEQFF; CDR3nt: TGTGCCACCAGTGATTCGGGGGGGTACAATGAGCAGTTCTTC
v_gene: TRBV4-3; d_gene: TRBD1; abundance: -; j_gene: TRBJ2-3; CDR3aa: CASSQGQGMDTQYF; CDR3nt: TGCGCCAGCAGCCAGGGACAGGGGATGGATACGCAGTATTTT
v_gene: TRBV4-2; d_gene: -; abundance: once; j_gene: TRBJ2-7; CDR3aa: CASSQDKVIALHYEQYF; CDR3nt: TGTGCCAGCAGCCAAGATAAGGTGATAGCCCTACACTACGAGCAGTACTTC
v_gene: TRBV11-2; d_gene: -; abundance: -; j_gene: TRBJ2-1; CDR3aa: CANAQGTNNEQFF; CDR3nt: TGTGCCAACGCCCAGGGGACTAACAATGAGCAGTTCTTC
v_gene: TRBV7-9; d_gene: TRBD1; abundance: few; j_gene: TRBJ1-2; CDR3aa: CASSPGTGPRSGYTF; CDR3nt: TGTGCCAGCAGCCCAGGGACAGGACCTAGGAGTGGCTACACCTTC
v_gene: TRBV29-1; d_gene: -; abundance: -; j_gene: TRBJ1-2; CDR3aa: CSVEDPDRSRYGYTF; CDR3nt: TGCAGCGTTGAAGATCCAGACAGGTCACGCTATGGCTACACCTTC
v_gene: TRBV5-1; d_gene: -; abundance: -; j_gene: TRBJ2-1; CDR3aa: CASSSAPATNNEQFF; CDR3nt: TGCGCCAGCAGCTCTGCGCCCGCTACAAACAATGAGCAGTTCTTC
v_gene: TRBV4-2; d_gene: -; abundance: many; j_gene: TRBJ2-3; CDR3aa: CASSQDFADTQYF; CDR3nt: TGTGCCAGCAGCCAAGATTTTGCAGATACGCAGTATTTT
v_gene: TRBV3-1; d_gene: -; abundance: -; j_gene: TRBJ1-4; CDR3aa: CVSSPRDNHPAWANEKLFF; CDR3nt: TGTGTCAGCAGCCCGCGGGACAACCACCCAGCATGGGCTAATGAAAAACTGTTTTTT
v_gene: TRBV6-2/TRBV6-3; d_gene: -; abundance: -; j_gene: TRBJ2-1; CDR3aa: CASRHGPAYEQFF; CDR3nt: TGTGCCAGCAGACACGGGCCGGCATATGAGCAGTTCTTC
v_gene: TRBV6-6; d_gene: -; abundance: few; j_gene: TRBJ2-4; CDR3aa: CASSFLAAKNIQYF; CDR3nt: TGTGCCAGCAGTTTTCTAGCAGCCAAAAACATTCAGTACTTC
v_gene: TRBV6-5; d_gene: -; abundance: -; j_gene: TRBJ2-3; CDR3aa: CASRTLAGVRDTQYF; CDR3nt: TGTGCCAGCCGAACCCTAGCAGGAGTGAGAGATACGCAGTATTTT
v_gene: TRBV7-2; d_gene: -; abundance: few; j_gene: TRBJ2-4; CDR3aa: CASSSGTPSGIQYF; CDR3nt: TGTGCCAGCAGCTCCGGGACTCCCTCCGGCATTCAGTACTTC
v_gene: TRBV12-3/TRBV12-4; d_gene: -; abundance: few; j_gene: TRBJ2-4; CDR3aa: CASSSTVTRGRLAKNIQYF; CDR3nt: TGTGCCAGCAGCTCGACAGTAACCCGGGGGAGGCTAGCCAAAAACATTCAGTACTTC
v_gene: TRBV6-5; d_gene: TRBD2; abundance: -; j_gene: TRBJ2-3; CDR3aa: CASSYSILAGGKTDTQYF; CDR3nt: TGTGCCAGCAGTTACTCGATCCTAGCGGGAGGTAAAACAGATACGCAGTATTTT
v_gene: TRBV6-1; d_gene: TRBD1; abundance: -; j_gene: TRBJ2-4; CDR3aa: CASSEGGQGGKNIQYF; CDR3nt: TGTGCCAGCAGTGAAGGGGGACAGGGAGGAAAAAACATTCAGTACTTC